The present entry profiles one TCR beta chain with its context. Antigen: not known. At the survey level, the v3.0 immunoSEQ assay was run. Per-sample TRB depth target: about 35,000-50,000 T-cell genomes. Sequenced by immunoSEQ multiplex PCR; TCRdb stores in-frame clones only, minus some. The data hold tens of thousands of clones, with approximately 94% observed a single time. This specimen belongs to a study of long-term antiretroviral therapy in people with HIV. Findings and caveats of the study: HIV repertoires showed narrower CDR3 length ranges than controls.

This CDR3 region has 15 residues. CDR1 is MNHEY, CDR2 SVGAGI, per germline. The V gene end was trimmed by 5 bases and the J gene end by 2 bases; junction bases not matched to a gene: 4. The sequencing used unsorted PBMCs, collected more than 7.1 years after starting antiretroviral therapy. V and J are TRBV6-5 and TRBJ2-3; TRBD2 matches 10 bases. The sequence derives from a man aged 45 to 65 with HIV. This CDR3 reads CASSLLAGSTDTQYF. CDR3 nucleotides: TGTGCCAGCAGTCTACTAGCGGGGTCCACAGATACGCAGTATTTT.